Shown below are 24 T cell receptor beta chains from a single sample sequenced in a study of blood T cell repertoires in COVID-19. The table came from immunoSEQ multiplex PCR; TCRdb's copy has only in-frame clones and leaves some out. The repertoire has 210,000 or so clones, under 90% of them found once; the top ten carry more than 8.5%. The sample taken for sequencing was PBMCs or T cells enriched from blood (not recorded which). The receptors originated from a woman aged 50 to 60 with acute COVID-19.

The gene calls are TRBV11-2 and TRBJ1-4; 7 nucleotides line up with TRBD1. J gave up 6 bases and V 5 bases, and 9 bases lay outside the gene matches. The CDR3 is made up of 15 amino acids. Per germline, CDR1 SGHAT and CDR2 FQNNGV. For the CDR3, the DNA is TGTGCCAGCAGCACGAGGGGGCAGAAGGATGAAAAACTGTTTTTT. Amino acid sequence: CASSTRGQKDEKLFF.

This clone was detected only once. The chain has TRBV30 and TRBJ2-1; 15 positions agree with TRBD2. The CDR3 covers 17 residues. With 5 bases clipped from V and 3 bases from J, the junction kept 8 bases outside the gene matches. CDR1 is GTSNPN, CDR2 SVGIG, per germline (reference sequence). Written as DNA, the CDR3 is TGTGCCTGGTCGGGACTAGCGGGAGGCTCGGGCTACAATGAGCAGTTCTTC. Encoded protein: CAWSGLAGGSGYNEQFF. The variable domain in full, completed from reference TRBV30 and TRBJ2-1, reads SQTIHQWPATLVQPVGSPLSLECTVEGTSNPNLYWYRQAAGRGLQLLFYSVGIGQISSEVPQNLSASRPQDRQFILSSKKLLLSDSGFYLCAWSGLAGGSGYNEQFFGPGTRLTVL.

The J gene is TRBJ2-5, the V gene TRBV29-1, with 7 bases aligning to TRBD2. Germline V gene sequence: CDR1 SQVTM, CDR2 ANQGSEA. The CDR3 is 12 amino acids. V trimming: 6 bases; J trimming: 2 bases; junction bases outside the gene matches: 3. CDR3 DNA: TGCAGCGTGGGAGGGTTACAAGAGACCCAGTACTTC. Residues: CSVGGLQETQYF.

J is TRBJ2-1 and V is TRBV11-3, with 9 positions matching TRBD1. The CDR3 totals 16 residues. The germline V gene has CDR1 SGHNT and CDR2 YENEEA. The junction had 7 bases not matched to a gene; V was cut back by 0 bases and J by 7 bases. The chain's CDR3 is CASSLDTGGTGNEQFF. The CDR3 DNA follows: TGTGCCAGCAGCTTAGATACCGGCGGGACAGGGAATGAGCAGTTCTTC.

CDR3 nucleotide sequence: TGTGCCAGCAGATGGACTAGCGGGACACAAGAGACCCAGTACTTC. Its translation: CASRWTSGTQETQYF. V and J are TRBV2 and TRBJ2-5, with 12 bases aligning to TRBD2. V lost 6 bases, J lost 2 bases, and 4 bases stayed unmatched. CDR1 and CDR2 (germline): SNHLY, FYNNEI. CDR3 length: 15 amino acids.

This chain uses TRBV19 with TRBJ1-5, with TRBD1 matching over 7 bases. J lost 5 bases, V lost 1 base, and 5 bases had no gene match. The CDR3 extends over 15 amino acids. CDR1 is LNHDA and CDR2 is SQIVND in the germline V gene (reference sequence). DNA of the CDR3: TGTGCCAGTAGTATAGGCAGGGGGATTCATCAGCCCCAGCATTTT. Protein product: CASSIGRGIHQPQHF.

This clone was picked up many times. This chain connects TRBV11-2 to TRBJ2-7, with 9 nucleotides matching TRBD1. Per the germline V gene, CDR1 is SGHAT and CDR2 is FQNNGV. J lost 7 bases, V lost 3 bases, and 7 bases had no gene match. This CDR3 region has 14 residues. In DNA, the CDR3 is TGTGCCAGCAGCTTCCACAGGGGGCTTGATGAGCAGTACTTC. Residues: CASSFHRGLDEQYF.

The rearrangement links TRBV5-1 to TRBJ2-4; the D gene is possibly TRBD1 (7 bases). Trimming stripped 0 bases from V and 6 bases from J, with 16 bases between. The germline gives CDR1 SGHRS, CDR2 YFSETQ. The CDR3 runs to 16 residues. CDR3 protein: CASSLEPAGQINIQYF. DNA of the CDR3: TGCGCCAGCAGCTTGGAACCCGCGGGACAGATAAACATTCAGTACTTC.

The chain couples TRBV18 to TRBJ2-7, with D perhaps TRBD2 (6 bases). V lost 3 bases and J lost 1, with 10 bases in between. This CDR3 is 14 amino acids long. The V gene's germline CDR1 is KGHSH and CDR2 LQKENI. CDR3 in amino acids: CASSPRDSSYEQYF. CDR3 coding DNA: TGTGCCAGCTCACCCCGGGACTCATCCTACGAGCAGTACTTC. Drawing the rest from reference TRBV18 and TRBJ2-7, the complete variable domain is NAGVMQNPRHLVRRRGQEARLRCSPMKGHSHVYWYRQLPEEGLKFMVYLQKENIIDESGMPKERFSAEFPKEGPSILRIQQVVRGDSAAYFCASSPRDSSYEQYFGPGTRLTVT.

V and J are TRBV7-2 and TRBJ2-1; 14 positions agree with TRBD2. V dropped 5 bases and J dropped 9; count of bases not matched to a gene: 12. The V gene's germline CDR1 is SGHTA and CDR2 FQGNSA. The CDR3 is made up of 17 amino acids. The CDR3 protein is CASSVTPGLAGVIEQFF. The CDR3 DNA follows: TGTGCCAGCAGCGTTACTCCGGGACTAGCGGGAGTTATTGAGCAGTTCTTC.

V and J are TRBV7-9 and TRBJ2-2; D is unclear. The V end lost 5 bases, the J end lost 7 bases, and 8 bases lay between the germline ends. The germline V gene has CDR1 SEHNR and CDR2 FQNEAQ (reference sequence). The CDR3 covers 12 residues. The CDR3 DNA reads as TGTGCCAGCAGCAATTCTATCGGGGAGCTGTTTTTT. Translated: CASSNSIGELFF. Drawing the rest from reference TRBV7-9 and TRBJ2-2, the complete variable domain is DTGVSQNPRHKITKRGQNVTFRCDPISEHNRLYWYRQTLGQGPEFLTYFQNEAQLEKSRLLSDRFSAERPKGSFSTLEIQRTEQGDSAMYLCASSNSIGELFFGEGSRLTVL.

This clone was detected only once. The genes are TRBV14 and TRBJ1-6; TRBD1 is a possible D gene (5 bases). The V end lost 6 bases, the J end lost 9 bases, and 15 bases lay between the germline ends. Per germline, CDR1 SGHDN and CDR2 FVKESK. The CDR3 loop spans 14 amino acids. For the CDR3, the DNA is TGTGCCAGCAGATCAGGGACTACGGGTTCACCCCTCCACTTT. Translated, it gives CASRSGTTGSPLHF.

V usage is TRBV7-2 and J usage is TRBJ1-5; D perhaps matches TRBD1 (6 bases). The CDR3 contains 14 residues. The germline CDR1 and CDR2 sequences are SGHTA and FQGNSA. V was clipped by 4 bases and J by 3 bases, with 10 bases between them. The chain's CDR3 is CASSSTGNNQPQHF. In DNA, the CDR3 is TGTGCCAGCAGCTCAACAGGGAACAATCAGCCCCAGCATTTT.

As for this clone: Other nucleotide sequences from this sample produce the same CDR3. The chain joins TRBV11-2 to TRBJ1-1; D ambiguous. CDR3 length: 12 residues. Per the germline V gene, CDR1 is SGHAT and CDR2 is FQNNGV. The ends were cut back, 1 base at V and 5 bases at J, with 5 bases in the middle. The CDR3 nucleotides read TGTGCCAGCAGCTTAGGTCCAACTGAAGCTTTCTTT. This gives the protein CASSLGPTEAFF.

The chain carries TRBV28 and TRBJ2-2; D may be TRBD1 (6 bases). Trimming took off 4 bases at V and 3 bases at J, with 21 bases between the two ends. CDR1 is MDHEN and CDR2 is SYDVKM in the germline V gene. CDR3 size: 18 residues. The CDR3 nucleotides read TGTGCCAGCAGTTCTCTTAACCTCCGGGACAAAGACACCGGGGAGCTGTTTTTT. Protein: CASSSLNLRDKDTGELFF.

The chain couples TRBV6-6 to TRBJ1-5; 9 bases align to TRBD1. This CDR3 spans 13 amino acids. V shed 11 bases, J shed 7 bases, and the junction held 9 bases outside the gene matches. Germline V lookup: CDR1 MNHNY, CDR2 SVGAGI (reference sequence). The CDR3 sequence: CAGAQGARQPQHF. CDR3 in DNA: TGTGCCGGGGCACAGGGGGCGAGACAGCCCCAGCATTTT.

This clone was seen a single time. CDR3 loop: CSVRGVATNEKLFF. The CDR3 DNA reads TGCAGCGTTCGAGGAGTTGCAACTAATGAAAAACTGTTTTTT. The chain combines TRBV29-1 with TRBJ1-4; no firm D call. Trimming removed 5 bases from V and 0 bases from J, with 10 bases in between. The CDR3 runs 14 residues. Germline CDR1 is SQVTM and CDR2 is ANQGSEA.

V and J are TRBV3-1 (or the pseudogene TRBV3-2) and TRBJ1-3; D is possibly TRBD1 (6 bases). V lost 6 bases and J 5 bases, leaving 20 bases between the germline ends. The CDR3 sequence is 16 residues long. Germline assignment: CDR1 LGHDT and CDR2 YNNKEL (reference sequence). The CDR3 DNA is TGTGCCAGCAGTCCCTACCAAAATGGGGGCCGAAACACCATATATTTT. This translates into CASSPYQNGGRNTIYF.

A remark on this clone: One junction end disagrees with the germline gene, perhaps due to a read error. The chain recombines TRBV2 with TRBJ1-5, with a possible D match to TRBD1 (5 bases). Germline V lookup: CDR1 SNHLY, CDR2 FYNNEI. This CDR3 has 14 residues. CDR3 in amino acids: CASTGQGSNRPQHF. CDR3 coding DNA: TGTGCCAGCACCGGCCAGGGTAGCAATCGGCCCCAGCATTTT. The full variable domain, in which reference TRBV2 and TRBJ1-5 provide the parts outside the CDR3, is EPEVTQTPSHQVTQMGQEVILRCVPISNHLYFYWYRQILGQKVEFLVSFYNNEISEKSEIFDDQFSVERPDGSNFTLKIRSTKLEDSAMYFCASTGQGSNRPQHFGDGTRLSIL.

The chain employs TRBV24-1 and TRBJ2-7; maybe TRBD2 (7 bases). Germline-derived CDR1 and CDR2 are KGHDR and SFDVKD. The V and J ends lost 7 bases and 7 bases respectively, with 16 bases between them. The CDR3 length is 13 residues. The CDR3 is CATSSGGPSEQYF. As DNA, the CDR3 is TGTGCCACCAGCTCGGGGGGCCCTAGTGAGCAGTACTTC.

In DNA, the CDR3 is TGTGCCAGCAGTTTCGGGGTCCCCTATGGCTACACCTTC. Translation gives CASSFGVPYGYTF. The chain has TRBV28 and TRBJ1-2, with D uncertain. Trimming cost V 3 bases and J 4 bases, with 9 bases left between them. Germline CDR1 and CDR2: MDHEN and SYDVKM. The CDR3 totals 13 residues.

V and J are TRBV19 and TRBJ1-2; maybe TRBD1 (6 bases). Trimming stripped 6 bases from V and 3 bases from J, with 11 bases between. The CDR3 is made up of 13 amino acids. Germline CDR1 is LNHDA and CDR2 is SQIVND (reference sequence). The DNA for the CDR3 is TGTGCCAGTAGGCGGGGGGGCGACTATGGCTACACCTTC. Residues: CASRRGGDYGYTF.

The CDR3 sequence is CASSRKAGLAGDNEQFF. CDR3 nucleotide sequence: TGTGCCAGCAGCCGCAAGGCGGGGCTAGCGGGCGACAATGAGCAGTTCTTC. The chain couples TRBV14 to TRBJ2-1; TRBD2 aligns across 8 bases. The CDR3 is 17 amino acids. Losses at the gene ends were 4 bases for V and 5 bases for J; bases not matched to a gene: 13. Germline CDR1 is SGHDN and CDR2 is FVKESK.

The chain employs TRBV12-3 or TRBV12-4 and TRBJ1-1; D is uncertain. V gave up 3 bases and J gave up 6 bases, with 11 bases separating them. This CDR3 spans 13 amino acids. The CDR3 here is CASSLSPNPEAFF. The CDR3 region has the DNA TGTGCCAGCAGTTTGTCCCCTAATCCTGAAGCTTTCTTT.